Included here is one T cell receptor (beta chain) sequence, with context. Its matching antigen is unknown. The entry originates in a study of shared clonotypes between healthy human individuals. The study's findings and limits: It was the few donors that limited the genetic and exposure-history diversity represented. Researchers sampled only blood; tissue repertoires likely differ. Incomplete sequencing of sorted subsets was indicated by rarefaction despite large depth.

Naive CD8 cells were CD45RO-negative, positively selected for CCR7, excluding terminally differentiated effector memory CD45RA+ cells. This CDR3 has 16 residues. Unmatched junction bases numbered 8, after V lost 2 bases and J lost 5 bases. Looked up from germline, CDR1 is MDHEN and CDR2 is SYDVKM. Sequenced by immunoSEQ multiplex PCR; TCRdb stores in-frame clones only, minus some. The sample holds about 2.1 million clones, 85% to 95% seen once. The TCR was taken from a man aged 18-30 years in good health. Some clones in this sample may be carry-over from other donors' samples. J is TRBJ1-1 and V is TRBV28, with 10 bases that match TRBD1. Sequencing was carried out using naive CD8+ T cells from PBMCs. The CDR3 spells CASSLEGQGFWTEAFF. CDR3 nucleotide sequence: TGTGCCAGCAGTTTAGAGGGACAGGGGTTTTGGACTGAAGCTTTCTTT.